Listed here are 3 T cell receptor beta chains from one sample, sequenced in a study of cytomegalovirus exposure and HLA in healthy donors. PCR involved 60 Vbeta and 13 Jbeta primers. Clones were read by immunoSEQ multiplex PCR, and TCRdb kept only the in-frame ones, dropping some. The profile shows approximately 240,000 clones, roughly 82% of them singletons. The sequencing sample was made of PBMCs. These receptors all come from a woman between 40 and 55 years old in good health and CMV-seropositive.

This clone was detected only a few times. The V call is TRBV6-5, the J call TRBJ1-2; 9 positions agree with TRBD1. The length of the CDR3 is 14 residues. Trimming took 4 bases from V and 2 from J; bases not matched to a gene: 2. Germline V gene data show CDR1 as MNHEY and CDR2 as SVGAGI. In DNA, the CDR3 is TGTGCCAGCAGTTCCGGGACAGGGAACTATGGCTACACCTTC. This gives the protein CASSSGTGNYGYTF.

CDR3 sequence: CASSLRLAGGGGTDTQYF. The CDR3 DNA sequence: TGTGCCAGCAGCTTAAGACTAGCGGGGGGCGGGGGCACAGATACGCAGTATTTT. The V gene is TRBV7-8, the J gene TRBJ2-3; 13 positions agree with TRBD2. The V segment lost 2 bases and the J segment 1 base; nucleotides outside the gene matches: 6. This CDR3 contains 18 residues. Germline CDR1 and CDR2: SGHVS and FQNEAQ.

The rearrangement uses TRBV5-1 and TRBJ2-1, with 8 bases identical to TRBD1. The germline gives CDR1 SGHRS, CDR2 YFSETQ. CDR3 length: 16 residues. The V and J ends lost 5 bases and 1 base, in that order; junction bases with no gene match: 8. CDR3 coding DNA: TGCGCCAGCAGTCCCGGACAGGGACGGTCCTACAATGAGCAGTTCTTC. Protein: CASSPGQGRSYNEQFF.